The entry below gives a single TCR beta chain sequence along with its context. This sample was included in a study of blood T cell repertoires in COVID-19. Across the study: The study drew acute and convalescent COVID-19 samples from the United States, Italy and Spain. Sources were T cells, B-cell-depleted T cells, or PBMCs; the material itself was cDNA or gDNA.

Germline CDR1 and CDR2: ENHRY and SYGVKD. There are 16 residues in the CDR3. The junction had 11 bases not matched to a gene; V was cut back by 3 bases and J by 8 bases. As originally analysed: Scientists estimated how many nucleated cells there were by amplifying reference gene primers. Assay used: immunoSEQ multiplex PCR; TCRdb lists only in-frame clones, some missing. That table supplies the V and J calls and clone size; D and trimming were determined from the DNA. Seen here are around 82,000 clones, approximately 92% observed once, and the top ten hold less than 9%. Input material: peripheral blood. V gene TRBV10-3 combines with J gene TRBJ1-2; 11 nucleotides align to TRBD1. The receptor's source is a human donor in a cohort sampled during active COVID-19. The CDR3 bases are TGTGCCATCAGTGACGGCAGGACAGGGGGCTTTGAAGGCTACACCTTC. It encodes CAISDGRTGGFEGYTF.